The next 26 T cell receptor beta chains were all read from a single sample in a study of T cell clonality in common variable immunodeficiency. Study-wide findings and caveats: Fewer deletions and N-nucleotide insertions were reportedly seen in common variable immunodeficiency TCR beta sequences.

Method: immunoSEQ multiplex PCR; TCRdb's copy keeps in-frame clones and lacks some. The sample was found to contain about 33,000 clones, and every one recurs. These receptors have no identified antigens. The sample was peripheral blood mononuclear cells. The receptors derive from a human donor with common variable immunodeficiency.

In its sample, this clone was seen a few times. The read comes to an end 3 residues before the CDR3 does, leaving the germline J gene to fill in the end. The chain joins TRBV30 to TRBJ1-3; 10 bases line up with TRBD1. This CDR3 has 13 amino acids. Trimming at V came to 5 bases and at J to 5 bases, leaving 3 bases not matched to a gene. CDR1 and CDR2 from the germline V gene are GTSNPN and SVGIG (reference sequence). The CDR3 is CAWGQGDRNTIYF. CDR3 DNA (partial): TGTGCCTGGGGACAGGGGGATAGAAACACC.

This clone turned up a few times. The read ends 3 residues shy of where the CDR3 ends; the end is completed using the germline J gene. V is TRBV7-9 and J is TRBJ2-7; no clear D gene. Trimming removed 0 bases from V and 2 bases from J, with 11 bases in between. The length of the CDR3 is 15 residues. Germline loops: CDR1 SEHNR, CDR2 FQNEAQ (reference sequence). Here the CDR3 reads CASSLAEFATYEQYF. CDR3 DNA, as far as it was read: TGTGCCAGCAGCTTAGCTGAGTTTGCGACCTACGAG.

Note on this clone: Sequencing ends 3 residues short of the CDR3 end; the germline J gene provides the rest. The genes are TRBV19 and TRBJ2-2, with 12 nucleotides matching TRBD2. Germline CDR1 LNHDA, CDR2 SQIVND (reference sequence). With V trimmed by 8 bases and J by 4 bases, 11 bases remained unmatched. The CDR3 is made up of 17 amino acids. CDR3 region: CASDPTSGGRFTGELFF. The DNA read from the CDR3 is TGTGCCAGTGACCCGACTAGCGGGGGCCGGTTCACCGGGGAG.

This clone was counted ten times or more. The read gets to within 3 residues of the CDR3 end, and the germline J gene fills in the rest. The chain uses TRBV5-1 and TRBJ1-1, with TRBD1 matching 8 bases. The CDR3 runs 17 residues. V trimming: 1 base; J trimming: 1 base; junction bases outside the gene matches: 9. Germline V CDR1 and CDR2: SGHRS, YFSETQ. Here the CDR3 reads CASSLWAGGPRNTEAFF. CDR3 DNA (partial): TGCGCCAGCAGCTTGTGGGCAGGGGGCCCTCGGAACACTGAA.

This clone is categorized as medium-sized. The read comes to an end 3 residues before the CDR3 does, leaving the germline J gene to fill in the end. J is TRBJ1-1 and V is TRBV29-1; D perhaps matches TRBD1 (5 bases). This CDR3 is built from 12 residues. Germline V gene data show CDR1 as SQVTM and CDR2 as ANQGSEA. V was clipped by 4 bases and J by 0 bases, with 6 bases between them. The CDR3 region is CSVGQMNTEAFF. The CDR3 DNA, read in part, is TGCAGCGTTGGACAGATGAACACTGAA.

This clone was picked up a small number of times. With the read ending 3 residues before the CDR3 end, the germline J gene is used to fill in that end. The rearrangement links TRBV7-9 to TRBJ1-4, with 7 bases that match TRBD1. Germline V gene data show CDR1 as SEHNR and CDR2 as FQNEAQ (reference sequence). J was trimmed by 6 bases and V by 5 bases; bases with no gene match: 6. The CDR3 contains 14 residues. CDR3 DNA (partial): TGTGCCAGCAGCGGACAGGCGTCTCATGAAAAA. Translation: CASSGQASHEK. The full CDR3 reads CASSGQASHEKLFF.

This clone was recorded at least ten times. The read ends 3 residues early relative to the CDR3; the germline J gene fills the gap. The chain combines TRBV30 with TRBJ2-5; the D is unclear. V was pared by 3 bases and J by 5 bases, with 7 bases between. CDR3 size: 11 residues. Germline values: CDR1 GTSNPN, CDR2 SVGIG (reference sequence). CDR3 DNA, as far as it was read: TGTGCCTGGAGGCAGTCGGAGACC. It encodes CAWRQSET. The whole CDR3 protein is CAWRQSETQYF.

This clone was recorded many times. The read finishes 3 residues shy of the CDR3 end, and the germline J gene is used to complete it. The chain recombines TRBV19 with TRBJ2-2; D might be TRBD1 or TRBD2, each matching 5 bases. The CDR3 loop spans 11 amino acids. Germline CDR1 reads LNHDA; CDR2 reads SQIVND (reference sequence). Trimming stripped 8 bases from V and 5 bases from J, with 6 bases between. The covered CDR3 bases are TGTGCCAGTGAGGGGACCGGGGAG. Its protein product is CASEGTGE. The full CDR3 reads CASEGTGELFF. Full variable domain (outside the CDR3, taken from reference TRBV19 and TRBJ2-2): DGGITQSPKYLFRKEGQNVTLSCEQNLNHDAMYWYRQDPGQGLRLIYYSQIVNDFQKGDIAEGYSVSREKKESFPLTVTSAQKNPTAFYLCASEGTGELFFGEGSRLTVL.

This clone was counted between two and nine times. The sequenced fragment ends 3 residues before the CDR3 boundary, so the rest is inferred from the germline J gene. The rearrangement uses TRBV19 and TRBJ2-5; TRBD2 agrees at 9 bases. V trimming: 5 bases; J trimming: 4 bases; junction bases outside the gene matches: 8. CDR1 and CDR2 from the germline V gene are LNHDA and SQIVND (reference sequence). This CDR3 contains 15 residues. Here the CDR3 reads CASSGSGGGGETQYF. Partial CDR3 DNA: TGTGCCAGTAGTGGTTCTGGCGGGGGGGGAGAGACC.

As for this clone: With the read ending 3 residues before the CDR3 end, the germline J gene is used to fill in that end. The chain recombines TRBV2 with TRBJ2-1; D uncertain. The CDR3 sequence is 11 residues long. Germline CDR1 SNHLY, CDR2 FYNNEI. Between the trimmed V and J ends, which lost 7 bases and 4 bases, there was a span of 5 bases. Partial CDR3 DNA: TGTGCCAGCATGACTTACAATGAG. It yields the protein CASMTYNE. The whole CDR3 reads CASMTYNEQFF. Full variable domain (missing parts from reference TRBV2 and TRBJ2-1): EPEVTQTPSHQVTQMGQEVILRCVPISNHLYFYWYRQILGQKVEFLVSFYNNEISEKSEIFDDQFSVERPDGSNFTLKIRSTKLEDSAMYFCASMTYNEQFFGPGTRLTVL.

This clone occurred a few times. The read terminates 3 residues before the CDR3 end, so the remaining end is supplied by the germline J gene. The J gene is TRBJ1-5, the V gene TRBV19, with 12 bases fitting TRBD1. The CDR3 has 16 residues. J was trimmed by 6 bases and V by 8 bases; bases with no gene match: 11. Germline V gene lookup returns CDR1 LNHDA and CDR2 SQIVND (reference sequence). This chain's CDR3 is CASSSGTGGEVQPQHF. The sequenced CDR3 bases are TGTGCCAGTTCTTCTGGGACAGGGGGCGAGGTTCAGCCC.

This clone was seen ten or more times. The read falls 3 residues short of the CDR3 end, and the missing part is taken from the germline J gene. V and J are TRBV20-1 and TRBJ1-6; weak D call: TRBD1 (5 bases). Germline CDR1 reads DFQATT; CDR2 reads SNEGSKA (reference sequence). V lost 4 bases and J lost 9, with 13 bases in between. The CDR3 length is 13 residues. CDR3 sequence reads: CSAKDNQGSPLHF. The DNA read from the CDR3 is TGCAGTGCTAAAGACAATCAGGGTTCACCC.

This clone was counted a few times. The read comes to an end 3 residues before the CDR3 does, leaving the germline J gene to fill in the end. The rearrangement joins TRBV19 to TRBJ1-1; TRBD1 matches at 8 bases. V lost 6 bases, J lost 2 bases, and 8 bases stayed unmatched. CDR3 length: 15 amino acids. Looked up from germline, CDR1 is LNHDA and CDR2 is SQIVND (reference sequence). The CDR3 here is CASRVTGTGNTEAFF. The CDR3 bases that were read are TGTGCCAGTAGGGTGACAGGGACAGGCAACACTGAA.

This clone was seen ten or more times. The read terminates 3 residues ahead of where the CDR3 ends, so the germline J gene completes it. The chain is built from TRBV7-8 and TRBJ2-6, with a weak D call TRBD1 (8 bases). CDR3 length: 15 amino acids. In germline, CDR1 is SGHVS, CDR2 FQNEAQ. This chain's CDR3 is CASSSTGDYNSLLTF. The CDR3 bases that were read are TGTGCCAGCAGCTCGACAGGGGACTATAATTCACTC.

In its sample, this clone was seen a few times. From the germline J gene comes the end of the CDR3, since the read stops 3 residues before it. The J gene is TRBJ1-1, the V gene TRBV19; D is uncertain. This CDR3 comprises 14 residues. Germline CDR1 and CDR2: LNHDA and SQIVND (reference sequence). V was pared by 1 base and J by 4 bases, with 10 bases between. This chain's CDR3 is CASSIAASGTEAFF. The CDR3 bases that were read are TGTGCCAGTAGTATAGCGGCCAGCGGCACTGAA.

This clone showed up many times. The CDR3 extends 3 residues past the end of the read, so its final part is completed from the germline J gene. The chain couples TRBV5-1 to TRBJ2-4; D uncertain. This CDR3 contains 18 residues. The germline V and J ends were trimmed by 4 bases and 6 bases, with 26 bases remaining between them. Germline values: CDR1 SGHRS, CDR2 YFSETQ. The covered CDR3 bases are TGCGCCAGCAGCCCGCCTCAAGACACCCCTCACCCAACAAACATT. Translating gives CASSPPQDTPHPTNI. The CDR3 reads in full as CASSPPQDTPHPTNIQYF.

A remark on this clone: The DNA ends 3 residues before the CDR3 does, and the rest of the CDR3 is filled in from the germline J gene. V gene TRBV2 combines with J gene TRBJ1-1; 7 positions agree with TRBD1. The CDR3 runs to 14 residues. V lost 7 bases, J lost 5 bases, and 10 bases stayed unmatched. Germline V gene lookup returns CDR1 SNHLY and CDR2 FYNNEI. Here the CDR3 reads CASIRNLQGTEAFF. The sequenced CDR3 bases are TGTGCCAGCATTCGTAACTTACAGGGGACTGAA. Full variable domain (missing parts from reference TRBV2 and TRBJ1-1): EPEVTQTPSHQVTQMGQEVILRCVPISNHLYFYWYRQILGQKVEFLVSFYNNEISEKSEIFDDQFSVERPDGSNFTLKIRSTKLEDSAMYFCASIRNLQGTEAFFGQGTRLTVV.

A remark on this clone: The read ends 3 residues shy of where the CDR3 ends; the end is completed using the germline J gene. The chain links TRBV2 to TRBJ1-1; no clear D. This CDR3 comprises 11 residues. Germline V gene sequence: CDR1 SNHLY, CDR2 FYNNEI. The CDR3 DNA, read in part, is TGTGCCAGCAGTCCGGTTGAGCGG. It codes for CASSPVER. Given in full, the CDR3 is CASSPVERAFF.

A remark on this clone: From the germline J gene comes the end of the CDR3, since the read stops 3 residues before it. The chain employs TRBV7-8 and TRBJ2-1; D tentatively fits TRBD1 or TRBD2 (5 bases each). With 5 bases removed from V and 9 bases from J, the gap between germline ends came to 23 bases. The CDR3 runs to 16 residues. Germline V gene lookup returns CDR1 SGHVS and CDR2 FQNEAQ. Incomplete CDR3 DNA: TGTGCCAGCAGCCAAAGAAGAGGGTGGGGCGTCGGTGAG. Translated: CASSQRRGWGVGE. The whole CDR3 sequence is CASSQRRGWGVGEQFF.

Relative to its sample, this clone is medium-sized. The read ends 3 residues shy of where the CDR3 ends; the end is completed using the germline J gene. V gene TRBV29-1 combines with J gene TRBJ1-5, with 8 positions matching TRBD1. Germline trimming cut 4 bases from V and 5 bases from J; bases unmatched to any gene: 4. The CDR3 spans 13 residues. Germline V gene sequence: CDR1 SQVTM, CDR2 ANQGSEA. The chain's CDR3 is CSVAGTGDQPQHF. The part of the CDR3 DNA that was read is TGCAGCGTTGCCGGGACAGGCGATCAGCCC.

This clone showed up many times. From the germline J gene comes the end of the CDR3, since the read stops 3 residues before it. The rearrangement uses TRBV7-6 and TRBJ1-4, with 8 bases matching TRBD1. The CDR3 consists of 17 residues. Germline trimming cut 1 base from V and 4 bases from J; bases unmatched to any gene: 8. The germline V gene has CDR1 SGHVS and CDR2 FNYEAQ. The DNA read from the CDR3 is TGTGCCAGCAGCTTAGGGCAGGGGGCATGGGTTAATGAAAAA. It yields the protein CASSLGQGAWVNEK. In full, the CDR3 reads CASSLGQGAWVNEKLFF.

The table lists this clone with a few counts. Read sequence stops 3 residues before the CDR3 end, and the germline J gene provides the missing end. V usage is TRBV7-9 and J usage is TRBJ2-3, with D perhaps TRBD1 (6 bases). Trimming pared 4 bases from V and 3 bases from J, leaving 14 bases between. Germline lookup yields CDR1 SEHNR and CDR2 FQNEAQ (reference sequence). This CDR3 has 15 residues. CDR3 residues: CASSSLGGRTDTQYF. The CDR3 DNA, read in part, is TGTGCCAGCAGCTCCCTAGGGGGTAGGACAGATACG.

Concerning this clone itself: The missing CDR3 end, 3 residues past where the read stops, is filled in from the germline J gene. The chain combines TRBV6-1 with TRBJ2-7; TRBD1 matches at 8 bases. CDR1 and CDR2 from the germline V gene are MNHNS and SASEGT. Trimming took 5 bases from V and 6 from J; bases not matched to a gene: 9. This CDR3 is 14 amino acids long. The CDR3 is CASSQDRGESEQYF. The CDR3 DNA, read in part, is TGTGCCAGCAGTCAAGACAGGGGCGAATCCGAG.

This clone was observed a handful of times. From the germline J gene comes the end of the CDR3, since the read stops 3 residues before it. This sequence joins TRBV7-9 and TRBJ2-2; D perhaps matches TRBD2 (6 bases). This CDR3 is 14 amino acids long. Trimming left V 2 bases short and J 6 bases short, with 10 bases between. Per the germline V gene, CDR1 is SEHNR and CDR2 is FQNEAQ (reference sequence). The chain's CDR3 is CASSLRAGPGELFF. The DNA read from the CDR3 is TGTGCCAGCAGCTTAAGGGCGGGGCCCGGGGAG.

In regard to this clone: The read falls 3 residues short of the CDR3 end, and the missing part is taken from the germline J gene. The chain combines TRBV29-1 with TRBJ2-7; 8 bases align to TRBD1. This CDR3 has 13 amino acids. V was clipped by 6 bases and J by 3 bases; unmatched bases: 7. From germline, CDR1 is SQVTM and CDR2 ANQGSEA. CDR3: CSVGQGGVYEQYF. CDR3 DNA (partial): TGCAGCGTAGGACAGGGTGGCGTCTACGAG.

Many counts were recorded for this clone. The CDR3 loop is CSVFAGWETQYF. The sequenced part of the CDR3 DNA is TGCAGCGTTTTCGCCGGTTGGGAGACC. The V call is TRBV29-1, the J call TRBJ2-5; D not certain. Coverage ceases 3 residues before the CDR3 finishes, and the germline J gene fills in the end. This CDR3 spans 12 amino acids. V shed 5 bases and J shed 5 bases, with 12 bases lying between them. The germline CDR1 and CDR2 sequences are SQVTM and ANQGSEA.